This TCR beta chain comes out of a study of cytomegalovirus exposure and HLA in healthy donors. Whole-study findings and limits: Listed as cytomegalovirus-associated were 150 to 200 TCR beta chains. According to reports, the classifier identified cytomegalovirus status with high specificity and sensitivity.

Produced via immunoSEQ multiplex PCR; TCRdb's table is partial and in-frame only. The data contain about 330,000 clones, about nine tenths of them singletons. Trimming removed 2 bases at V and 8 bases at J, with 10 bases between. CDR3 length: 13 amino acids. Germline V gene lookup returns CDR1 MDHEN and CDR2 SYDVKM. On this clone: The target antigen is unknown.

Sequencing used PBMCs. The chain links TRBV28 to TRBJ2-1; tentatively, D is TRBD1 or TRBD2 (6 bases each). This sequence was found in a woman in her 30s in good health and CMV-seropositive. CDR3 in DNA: TGTGCCAGCAGTTTAACGGGGGCAGATGAGCAGTTCTTC. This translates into CASSLTGADEQFF.